The entry below describes one T cell receptor beta chain. This specimen comes from a study of regulatory T cells in long-lasting Graves disease. Time point indicated: newly diagnosed GD, antithyroid drugs for less than 3 months. Preparation of the TCR library used RNA extracted from PBMCs. Sequencing libraries for TCR beta were prepared with iRepertoire HTBI primers and Arm-PCR of CDR3 regions. TCRdb re-called the multiplex PCR reads through MiXCR, storing one row per CDR3 protein. The data contain about 560,000 distinct CDR3 sequences, about 16% of them singletons. Germline V gene lookup returns CDR1 GTSNPN and CDR2 SVGIG (reference sequence). The CDR3 loop spans 15 amino acids. The V and J ends lost 3 bases and 1 base respectively, with 15 bases between them. The sample also formed part of further work on T cells in Graves' hyperthyroidism and ophthalmopathy.

The material was peripheral blood mononuclear cells (PBMCs), obtained at new diagnosis, from a patient treated with antithyroid drugs. This receptor was taken from a young man with Graves disease. The chain employs TRBV30 and TRBJ1-2; no reliable D call. DNA for the CDR3: TGTGCCTGGAGCCCCTTTACCGAGGTTAACTATGGCTACACCTTC. Amino acids: CAWSPFTEVNYGYTF.